This T cell receptor (beta chain) was recorded in a study of molecular identifiers for immune sequencing clone quantification. J was trimmed by 3 bases and V by 2 bases; bases with no gene match: 4. CDR1 is SGHNT and CDR2 is YYREEE in the germline V gene (reference sequence). The CDR3 loop spans 14 amino acids. General study findings and limits: Over 99% of effector molecules, yet under 1% of naive-cell molecules, were held by clones above 20 RNA copies. Detectable among roughly 920,000 naive cells, according to reports, was Jurkat TCR RNA spiked in from one cell.

Preparation of the bulk TCR libraries relied on previously described methods and listed TCR primers. TCRdb reprocessed the PCR reads via MiXCR and lists one record per CDR3 protein. The sample carries some 100,000 distinct CDR3 sequences, around a fifth recorded once. This clonotype was observed many times. Antigen unknown. This chain uses TRBV5-4 with TRBJ2-5; 7 bases fit TRBD1. Sequences were obtained from naive CD8+ T cells from blood, with Jurkat cell RNA spiked in. Subset in this sample: FACS-sorted CD8+CD4-CCR7+CD45RA+ naive T cells. This sequence originates from a human donor in good health. Some libraries in this study had Jurkat cell RNA spiked in. CDR3 nucleotides: TGTGCCAGCAGCTTCGGGACAGTCAAAGAGACCCAGTACTTC. It specifies CASSFGTVKETQYF. Full variable domain (rest looked up from reference TRBV5-4 and TRBJ2-5): ETGVTQSPTHLIKTRGQQVTLRCSSQSGHNTVSWYQQALGQGPQFIFQYYREEENGRGNFPPRFSGLQFPNYSSELNVNALELDDSALYLCASSFGTVKETQYFGPGTRLLVL.